This T cell receptor beta chain appears in the sequencing data of a study of blood T cell repertoires in COVID-19. Sequencing was performed with immunoSEQ multiplex PCR; in TCRdb, only in-frame clones are kept and a portion is missing. This sample yields roughly 300,000 clones, of which about nine tenths are seen a single time; more than 0.95% belongs to the top ten. CDR3 length: 16 residues. Germline loops: CDR1 LNHDA, CDR2 SQIVND (reference sequence). Trimming cost V 5 bases and J 2 bases; bases outside gene matches: 8. Sequencing was done on a sample of PBMCs or T cells enriched from blood (not recorded which). The source of this sequence is a woman aged 25 to 39 who had recovered from COVID-19. The V gene is TRBV19, the J gene TRBJ2-7; 11 bases match TRBD2. The CDR3 coding sequence is TGTGCCAGTAGTTCAACCCCGGGACTAGCGGCCTACGAGCAGTACTTC. The encoded protein is CASSSTPGLAAYEQYF.